Shown below are 10 T cell receptor beta chains from a single sample sequenced in a study of T cell responses to AZD1222 COVID-19 vaccine. Sequenced by immunoSEQ multiplex PCR; TCRdb stores in-frame clones only, minus some. The table lists more than 150,000 clones, about nine tenths of them singletons. This specimen consisted of peripheral blood, obtained 28 days after the second AZD1222 dose. These receptors all stem from an adult who received the AZD1222 COVID-19 vaccine.

This chain joins TRBV7-3 and TRBJ2-1, with 12 bases aligning to TRBD1. The ends lost 5 bases at V and 7 bases at J; junction bases unmatched: 6. CDR1 SGHTA and CDR2 FQGTGA come from the germline V gene. CDR3 length equals 15 residues. The CDR3 here is CASSPGTGGRNEQFF. CDR3 coding DNA: TGTGCCAGCAGCCCCGGGACAGGGGGCCGGAATGAGCAGTTCTTC.

The chain links TRBV4-3 to TRBJ2-5; D not certain. The CDR3 is 13 residues long. The V gene lost 0 bases and the J gene lost 2 bases, with 4 bases spanning the gap. Germline lookup yields CDR1 LGHNA and CDR2 YSLEER. The CDR3 DNA reads TGCGCCAGCAGCCAAGAAAAGCAAGAGACCCAGTACTTC. Protein sequence: CASSQEKQETQYF.

The chain combines TRBV11-1 with TRBJ1-1; no definite D call. The germline V gene has CDR1 SGHAT and CDR2 FQDESV (reference sequence). V was cut by 5 bases and J by 13 bases, with 5 bases left in between. The CDR3 contains 8 residues. In nucleotides, the CDR3 is TGTGCCAGCAGCCCGGGTTTCTTT. It encodes CASSPGFF.

This chain links TRBV11-3 with TRBJ2-6; 12 bases are shared with TRBD1. This CDR3 has 16 residues. J was trimmed by 8 bases and V by 3 bases; bases with no gene match: 5. The germline gives CDR1 SGHNT, CDR2 YENEEA. Here the CDR3 reads CASSFSGTGGPNVLTF. In DNA, the CDR3 is TGTGCCAGCAGCTTCTCCGGGACAGGGGGCCCCAACGTCCTGACTTTC.

The chain joins TRBV19 to TRBJ1-1; possible D gene TRBD1, 5 bases. The germline gives CDR1 LNHDA, CDR2 SQIVND (reference sequence). V shed 4 bases and J shed 6 bases, with 15 bases lying between them. The CDR3 is 14 amino acids. CDR3 amino acids: CASSTWTSRAEAFF. CDR3 DNA: TGTGCCAGTAGTACTTGGACATCCAGGGCTGAAGCTTTCTTT.

The CDR3 protein is CASSGRAENSPLHF. In nucleotides, the CDR3 is TGTGCCAGTAGTGGCCGAGCAGAAAATTCACCCCTCCACTTT. The rearrangement joins TRBV19 to TRBJ1-6; D remains ambiguous. Between the trimmed V and J ends, which lost 5 bases and 7 bases, there was a span of 12 bases. The CDR3 runs to 14 residues. Per germline, CDR1 LNHDA and CDR2 SQIVND (reference sequence).

The chain links TRBV19 to TRBJ1-4, with TRBD1 matching over 7 bases. The V gene end was trimmed by 7 bases and the J gene end by 8 bases; junction bases not matched to a gene: 4. This CDR3 contains 12 residues. Per germline, CDR1 LNHDA and CDR2 SQIVND (reference sequence). CDR3 nucleotide sequence: TGTGCCAGTAATGACAGGGACGAAAAACTGTTTTTT. This gives the protein CASNDRDEKLFF.

This clone has a single count. V gene TRBV11-2 combines with J gene TRBJ2-4, with D perhaps matching TRBD1 (5 bases). Germline CDR1 and CDR2: SGHAT and FQNNGV. The CDR3 covers 15 residues. V was shortened by 1 base and J by 0 bases, with 7 bases between the two germline ends. The CDR3 DNA sequence: TGTGCCAGCAGCTTAGGACAGATAGCCAAAAACATTCAGTACTTC. This translates into CASSLGQIAKNIQYF.

V gene TRBV4-1 combines with J gene TRBJ2-2; TRBD1 matches 10 bases. The CDR3 covers 17 residues. J was trimmed by 2 bases and V by 3 bases; bases with no gene match: 6. CDR1 and CDR2 (germline): MGHRA, YSYEKL. The CDR3 is CASSHVGQGTNTGELFF. The CDR3 nucleotides are TGCGCCAGCAGCCACGTGGGACAGGGGACAAACACCGGGGAGCTGTTTTTT.

The chain couples TRBV7-9 to TRBJ1-2; TRBD1 agrees at 9 bases. Germline lookup yields CDR1 SEHNR and CDR2 FQNEAQ (reference sequence). CDR3 length: 15 residues. Trimming cost V 5 bases and J 2 bases; bases outside gene matches: 6. CDR3 in amino acids: CASSPAGTGNYGYTF. CDR3 sequence (DNA): TGTGCCAGCAGCCCAGCCGGGACAGGGAACTATGGCTACACCTTC.